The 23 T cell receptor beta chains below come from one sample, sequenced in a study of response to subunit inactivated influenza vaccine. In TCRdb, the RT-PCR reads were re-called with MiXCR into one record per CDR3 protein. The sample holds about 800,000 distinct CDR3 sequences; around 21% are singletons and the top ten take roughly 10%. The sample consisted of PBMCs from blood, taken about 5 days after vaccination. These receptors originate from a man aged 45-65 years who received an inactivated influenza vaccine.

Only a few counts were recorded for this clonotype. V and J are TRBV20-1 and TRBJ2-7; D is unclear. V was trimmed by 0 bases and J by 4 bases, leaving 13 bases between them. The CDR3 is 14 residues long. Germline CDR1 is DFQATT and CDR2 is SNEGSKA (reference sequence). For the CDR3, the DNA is TGCAGTGCTAGAGATATAAGGGAAGAGTACGAGCAGTACTTC. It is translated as CSARDIREEYEQYF.

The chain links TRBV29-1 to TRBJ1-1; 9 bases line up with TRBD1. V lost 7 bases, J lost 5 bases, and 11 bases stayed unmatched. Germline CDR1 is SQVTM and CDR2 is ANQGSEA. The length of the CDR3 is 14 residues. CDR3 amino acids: CSGRTGGTGTEAFF. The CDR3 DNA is TGCAGCGGGAGGACGGGGGGGACAGGGACTGAAGCTTTCTTT.

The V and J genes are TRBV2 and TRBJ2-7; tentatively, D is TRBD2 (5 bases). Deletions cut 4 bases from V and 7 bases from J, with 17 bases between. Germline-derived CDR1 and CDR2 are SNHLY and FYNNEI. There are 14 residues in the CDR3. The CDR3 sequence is CASSVIGSTGEQYF. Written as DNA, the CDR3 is TGTGCCAGCAGTGTAATCGGGTCCACGGGGGAGCAGTACTTC.

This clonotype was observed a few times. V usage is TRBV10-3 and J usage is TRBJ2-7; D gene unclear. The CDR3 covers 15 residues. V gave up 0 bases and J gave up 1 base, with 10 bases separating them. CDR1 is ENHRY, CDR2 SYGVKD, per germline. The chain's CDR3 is CAISESTPASYEQYF. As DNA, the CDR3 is TGTGCCATCAGTGAGTCGACCCCAGCGTCCTACGAGCAGTACTTC.

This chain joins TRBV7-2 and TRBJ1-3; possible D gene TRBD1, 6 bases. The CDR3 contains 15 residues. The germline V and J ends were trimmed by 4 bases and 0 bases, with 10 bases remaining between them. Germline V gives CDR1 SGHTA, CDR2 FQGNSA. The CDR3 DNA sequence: TGTGCCAGCAGCTCTAGACAGGTCTCTGGAAACACCATATATTTT. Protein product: CASSSRQVSGNTIYF. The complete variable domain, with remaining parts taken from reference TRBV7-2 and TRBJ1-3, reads GAGVSQSPSNKVTEKGKDVELRCDPISGHTALYWYRQSLGQGLEFLIYFQGNSAPDKSGLPSDRFSAERTGGSVSTLTIQRTQQEDSAVYLCASSSRQVSGNTIYFGEGSWLTVV.

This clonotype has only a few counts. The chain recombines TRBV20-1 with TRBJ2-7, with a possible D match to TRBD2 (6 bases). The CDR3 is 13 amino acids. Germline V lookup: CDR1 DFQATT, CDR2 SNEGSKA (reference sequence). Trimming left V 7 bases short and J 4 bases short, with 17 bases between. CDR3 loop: CSVPGVVVYEQYF. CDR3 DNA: TGCAGTGTCCCGGGGGTGGTTGTTTACGAGCAGTACTTC.

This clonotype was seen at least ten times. The DNA for the CDR3 is TGTGCCAGCAGCCCCGATTTGGTCAGTCCCTACGAGCAGTACTTC. Residues: CASSPDLVSPYEQYF. The chain has TRBV6-1 and TRBJ2-7; D is undetermined. The CDR3 loop spans 15 amino acids. V was cut by 6 bases and J by 2 bases, with 17 bases left in between. CDR1 and CDR2 from the germline V gene are MNHNS and SASEGT.

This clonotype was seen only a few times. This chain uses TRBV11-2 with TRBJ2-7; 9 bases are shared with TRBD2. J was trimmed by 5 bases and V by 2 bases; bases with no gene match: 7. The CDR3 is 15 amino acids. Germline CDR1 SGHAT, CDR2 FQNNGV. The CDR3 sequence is CASSLSLAGYNEQYF. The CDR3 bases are TGTGCCAGCAGCTTAAGTCTAGCGGGATACAACGAGCAGTACTTC.

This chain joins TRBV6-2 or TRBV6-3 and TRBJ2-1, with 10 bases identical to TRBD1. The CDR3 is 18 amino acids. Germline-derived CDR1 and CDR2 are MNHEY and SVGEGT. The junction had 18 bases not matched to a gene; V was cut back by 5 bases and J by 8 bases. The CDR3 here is CASSRRPGTGARLDEQFF. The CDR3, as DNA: TGTGCCAGCAGTAGACGTCCCGGGACAGGGGCCAGGCTCGATGAGCAGTTCTTC.

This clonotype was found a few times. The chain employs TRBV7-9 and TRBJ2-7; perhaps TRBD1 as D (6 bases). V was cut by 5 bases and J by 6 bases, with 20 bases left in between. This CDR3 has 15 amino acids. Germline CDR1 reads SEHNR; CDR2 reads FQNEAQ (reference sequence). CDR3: CASSIHRDNGVEQYF. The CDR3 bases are TGTGCCAGCAGCATACACCGGGACAACGGGGTCGAGCAGTACTTC.

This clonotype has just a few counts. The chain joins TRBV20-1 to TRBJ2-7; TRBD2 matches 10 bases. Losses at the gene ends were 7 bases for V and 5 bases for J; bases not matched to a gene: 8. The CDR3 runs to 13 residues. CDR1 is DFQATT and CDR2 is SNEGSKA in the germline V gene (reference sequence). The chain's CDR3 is CSVNPSGSDEQYF. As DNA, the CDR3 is TGCAGTGTCAATCCTAGCGGGAGCGACGAGCAGTACTTC.

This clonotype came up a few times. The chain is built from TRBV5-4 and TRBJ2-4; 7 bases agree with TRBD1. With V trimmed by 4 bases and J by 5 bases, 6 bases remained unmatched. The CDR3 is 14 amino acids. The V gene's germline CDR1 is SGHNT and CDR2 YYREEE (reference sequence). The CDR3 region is CASSVTGAENIQYF. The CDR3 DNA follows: TGTGCCAGCAGCGTAACAGGGGCGGAAAACATTCAGTACTTC.

The CDR3, as DNA: TGTGCCAGCAGCCGGCCCCCCCATCAGCCCCAGCATTTT. Its translation is CASSRPPHQPQHF. This rearrangement joins TRBV28 to TRBJ1-5; no definite D call. The germline V and J ends were trimmed by 6 bases and 5 bases, with 11 bases remaining between them. The CDR3 spans 13 residues. The germline V gene has CDR1 MDHEN and CDR2 SYDVKM.

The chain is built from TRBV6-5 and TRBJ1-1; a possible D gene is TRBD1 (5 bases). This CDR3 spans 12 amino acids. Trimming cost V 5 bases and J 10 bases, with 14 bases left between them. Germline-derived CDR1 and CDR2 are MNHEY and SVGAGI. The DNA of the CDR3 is TGTGCCAGCAGTCCCCGCGGGGGGACAGCTTTCTTT. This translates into CASSPRGGTAFF.

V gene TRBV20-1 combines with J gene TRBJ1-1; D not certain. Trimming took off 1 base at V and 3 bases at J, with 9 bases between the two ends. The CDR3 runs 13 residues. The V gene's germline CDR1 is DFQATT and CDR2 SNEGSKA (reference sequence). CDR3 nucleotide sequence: TGCAGTGCTAGAGTTCGTGGGTACACTGAAGCTTTCTTT. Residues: CSARVRGYTEAFF.

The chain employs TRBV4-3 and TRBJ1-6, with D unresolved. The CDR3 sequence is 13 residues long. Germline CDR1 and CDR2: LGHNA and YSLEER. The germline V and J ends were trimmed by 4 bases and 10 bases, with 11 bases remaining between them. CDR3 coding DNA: TGCGCCAGCAGCCTATCAAGGGAATCACCCCTCCACTTT. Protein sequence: CASSLSRESPLHF.

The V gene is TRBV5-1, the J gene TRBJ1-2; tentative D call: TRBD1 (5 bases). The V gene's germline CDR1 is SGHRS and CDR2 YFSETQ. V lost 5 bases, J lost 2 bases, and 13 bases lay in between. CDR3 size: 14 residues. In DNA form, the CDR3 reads TGCGCCAGCAGATCCCCAGGGCCCAACTATGGCTACACCTTC. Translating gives CASRSPGPNYGYTF.

The CDR3 reads CSARDKQGNTGELFF. The CDR3 nucleotides are TGCAGTGCTAGGGATAAACAGGGCAACACCGGGGAGCTGTTTTTT. The chain recombines TRBV20-1 with TRBJ2-2, with D possibly TRBD1 on 6 matching bases. Germline CDR1 is DFQATT and CDR2 is SNEGSKA (reference sequence). The V end lost 3 bases, the J end lost 2 bases, and 13 bases lay between the germline ends. The CDR3 extends over 15 amino acids.

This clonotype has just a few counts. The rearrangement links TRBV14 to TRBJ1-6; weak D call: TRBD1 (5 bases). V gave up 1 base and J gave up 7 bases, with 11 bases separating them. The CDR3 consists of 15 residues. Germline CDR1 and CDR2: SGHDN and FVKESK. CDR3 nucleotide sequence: TGTGCCAGCAGCCAAGCCGCAGGGAGGAATTCACCCCTCCACTTT. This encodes CASSQAAGRNSPLHF.

Written as DNA, the CDR3 is TGTGCCAGCAGTCCTACTAGCGGGGGCAATGAGCAGTTCTTC. Its translation: CASSPTSGGNEQFF. The rearrangement uses TRBV6-2 or TRBV6-3 and TRBJ2-1, with 11 bases fitting TRBD2. V gave up 5 bases and J gave up 6 bases; unmatched junction bases: 3. The CDR3 is 14 amino acids. CDR1 and CDR2 from the germline V gene are MNHEY and SVGEGT.

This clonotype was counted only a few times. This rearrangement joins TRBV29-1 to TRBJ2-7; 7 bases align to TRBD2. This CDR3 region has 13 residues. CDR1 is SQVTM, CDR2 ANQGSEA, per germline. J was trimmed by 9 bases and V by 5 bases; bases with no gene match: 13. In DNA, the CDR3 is TGCAGCGTTAGGGGAGGGCCAACTACGGTGCAGTACTTC. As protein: CSVRGGPTTVQYF.

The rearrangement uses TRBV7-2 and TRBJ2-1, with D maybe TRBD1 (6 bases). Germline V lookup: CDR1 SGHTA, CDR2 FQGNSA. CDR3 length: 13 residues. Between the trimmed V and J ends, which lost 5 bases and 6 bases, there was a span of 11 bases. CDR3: CASSRRGSNEQFF. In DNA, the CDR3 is TGTGCCAGCAGCCGCAGGGGTAGCAATGAGCAGTTCTTC.

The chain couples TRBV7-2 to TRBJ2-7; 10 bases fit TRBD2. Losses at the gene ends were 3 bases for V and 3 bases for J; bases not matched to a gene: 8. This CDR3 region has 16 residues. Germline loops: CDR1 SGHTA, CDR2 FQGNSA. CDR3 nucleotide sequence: TGTGCCAGCAGCTTCCGCTCCGGGACTAGCGTCTACGAGCAGTACTTC. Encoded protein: CASSFRSGTSVYEQYF. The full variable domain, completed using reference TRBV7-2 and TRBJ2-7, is GAGVSQSPSNKVTEKGKDVELRCDPISGHTALYWYRQSLGQGLEFLIYFQGNSAPDKSGLPSDRFSAERTGGSVSTLTIQRTQQEDSAVYLCASSFRSGTSVYEQYFGPGTRLTVT.